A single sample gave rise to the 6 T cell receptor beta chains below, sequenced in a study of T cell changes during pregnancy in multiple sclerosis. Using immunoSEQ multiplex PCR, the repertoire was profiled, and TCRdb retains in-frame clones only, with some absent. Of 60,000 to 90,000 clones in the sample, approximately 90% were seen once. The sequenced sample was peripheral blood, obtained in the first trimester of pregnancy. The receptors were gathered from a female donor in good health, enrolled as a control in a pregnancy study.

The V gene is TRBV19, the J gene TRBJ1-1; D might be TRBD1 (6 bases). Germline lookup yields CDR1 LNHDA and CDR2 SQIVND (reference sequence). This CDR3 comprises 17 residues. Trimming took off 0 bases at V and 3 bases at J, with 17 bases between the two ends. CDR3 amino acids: CASSIDLQGRFYTEAFF. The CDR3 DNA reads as TGTGCCAGTAGTATAGACCTACAGGGTCGGTTTTACACTGAAGCTTTCTTT.

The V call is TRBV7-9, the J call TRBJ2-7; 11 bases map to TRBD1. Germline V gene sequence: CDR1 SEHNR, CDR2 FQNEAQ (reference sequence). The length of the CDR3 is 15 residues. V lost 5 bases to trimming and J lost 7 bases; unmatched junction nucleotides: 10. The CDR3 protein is CASSPTGQGVGEQYF. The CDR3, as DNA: TGTGCCAGCAGCCCAACGGGACAGGGGGTGGGGGAGCAGTACTTC.

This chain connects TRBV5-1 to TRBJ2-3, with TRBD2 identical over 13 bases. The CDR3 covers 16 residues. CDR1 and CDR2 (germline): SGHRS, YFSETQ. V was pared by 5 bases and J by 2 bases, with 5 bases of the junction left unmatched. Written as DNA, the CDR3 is TGCGCCAGCAGGGGGGGACTAGCGGGGATCACAGATACGCAGTATTTT. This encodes CASRGGLAGITDTQYF.

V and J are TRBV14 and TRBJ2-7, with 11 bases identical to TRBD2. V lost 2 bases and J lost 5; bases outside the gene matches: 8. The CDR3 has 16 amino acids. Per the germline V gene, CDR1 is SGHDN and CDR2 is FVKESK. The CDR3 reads CASSQRLAGLGNEQYF. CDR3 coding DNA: TGTGCCAGCAGCCAAAGACTAGCGGGACTAGGTAACGAGCAGTACTTC.

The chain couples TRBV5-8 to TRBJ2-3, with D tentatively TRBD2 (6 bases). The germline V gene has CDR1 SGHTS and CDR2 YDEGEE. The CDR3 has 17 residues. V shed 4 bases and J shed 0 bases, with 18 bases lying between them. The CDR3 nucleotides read TGTGCCAGCAGCCTGGGACTTCTCACTTCTAGCACAGATACGCAGTATTTT. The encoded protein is CASSLGLLTSSTDTQYF.

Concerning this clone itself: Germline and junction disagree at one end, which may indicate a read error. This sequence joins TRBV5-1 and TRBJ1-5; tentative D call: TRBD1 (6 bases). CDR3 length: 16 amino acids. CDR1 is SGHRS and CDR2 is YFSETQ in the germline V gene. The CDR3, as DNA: TGCGCCAGCAGCTTAAGCCCCATCAGGGGCCCCGGCCCCCGGTATTTT. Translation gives CASSLSPIRGPGPRYF.